Reported below is one TCR beta chain. Its cognate antigen has yet to be identified. Per-nucleotide qualities are absent, and no much larger clonotype sits a single base away. V is pared back by 3 bases and J by 5 bases, with 28 bases lying between the germline termini. From cysteine to phenylalanine, the CDR3 is 19 amino acids long. Only CDR3 DNA remains: 57 bases, in frame from the first base. The CDR1 and CDR2 encoded by the germline V gene (reference sequence) are LGHDT and YNNKEL. RNA was extracted with the RNeasy kit and about 0.5 to 1 ug was reverse transcribed using random hexamers. The immunoSEQ multiplex PCR assay, covering 54 Vbeta and 13 Jbeta segments, was used to amplify TCR beta CDR3 regions. To correct PCR amplification bias, a synthetic template baseline was used for both primer optimization and computational correction. The source study handled its data this way. Reads were assigned to V, D and J genes according to IMGT and analyzed in immunoSEQ Analyzer, with only productive sequences retained. To calculate clonality, Shannon entropy was normalized by log2 of the number of productive unique sequences and then subtracted from one. For each patient and control, public and private clones were evaluated among the 100 most prevalent clones. Clones were defined as Susac-specific if absent from the healthy and MS cohorts, from 1052 published viral clones and from other ImmuneACCESS disease sequences. TCRdb handled the public reads itself, with Q25 trimming in fastp and clone calling in MiXCR, and kept productive beta chains. Each CDR3 protein gets just one entry, which takes the most common genes and DNA from the rows behind it. The V and J calls follow TCRdb's processing rather than the paper's. For this sample there are about 430,000 distinct CDR3 sequences; approximately 85% appear just once. The top ten clonotypes cover under 0.15% of the sample.

The record originates from a study of CD8 T cells in Susac syndrome (dated by TCRdb to between 2017 and 2020). Regarding the research as a whole: Whether CD8+ T cell activation and differentiation in Susac syndrome was antigen driven was tested using repertoire sequencing. The clonality of the CD8+ T cell repertoire was compared across approximately 12 healthy donors, around 14 Susac syndrome patients and under 19 multiple sclerosis patients.

High-throughput TCR beta sequencing profiled peripheral blood CD8+ and CD4+ T cells from healthy donors, Susac syndrome patients and multiple sclerosis patients. The multiple sclerosis controls were treatment-naive patients who had stable or active relapsing-remitting disease and met the revised McDonald criteria. Bulk CD8+ and CD4+ T cells were purified by magnetic negative isolation, whereas CD8+ TEMRA cells were enriched by FACS. Blood was collected in EDTA tubes and processed within 24 hours, with PBMCs isolated through density gradient centrifugation. PBMCs destined for TCR sequencing were cryopreserved in liquid nitrogen and later thawed in a 37 °C water bath. The sorted or isolated CD4+, CD8+ and CD8+ TEMRA cells reached a purity of at least 90%. Broader findings and caveats from the paper: The number of individuals in the TCR sequencing and HLA analysis was acknowledged as relatively small.

This receptor was identified in a human donor with multiple sclerosis. The V and J genes are TRBV3-1 and TRBJ1-1; TRBD1 is possibly the D segment (6 matching bases). The sequencing sample was made of CD8+ T cells from PBMCs. CDR3 region: CASSQFLLQGGPDWTEAFF. The DNA is TGTGCCAGCAGCCAGTTTTTGTTACAGGGAGGGCCCGATTGGACTGAAGCTTTCTTT.